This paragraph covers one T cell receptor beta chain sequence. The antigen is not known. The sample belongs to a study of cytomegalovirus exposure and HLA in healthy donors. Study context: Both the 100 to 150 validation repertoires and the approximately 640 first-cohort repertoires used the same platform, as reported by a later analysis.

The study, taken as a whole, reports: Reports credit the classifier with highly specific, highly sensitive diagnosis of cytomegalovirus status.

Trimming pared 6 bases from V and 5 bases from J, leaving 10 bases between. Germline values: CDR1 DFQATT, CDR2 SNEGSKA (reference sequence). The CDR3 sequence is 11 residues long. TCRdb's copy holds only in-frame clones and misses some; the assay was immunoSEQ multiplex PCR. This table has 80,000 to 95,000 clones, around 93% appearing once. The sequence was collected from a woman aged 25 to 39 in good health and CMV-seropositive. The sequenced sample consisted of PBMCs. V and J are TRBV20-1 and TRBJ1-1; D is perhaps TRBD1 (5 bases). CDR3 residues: CSASGGTEAFF. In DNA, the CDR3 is TGCAGTGCAAGCGGGGGGACTGAAGCTTTCTTT.